The 29 T cell receptor beta chains below were found in one sample sequenced in a study of shared clonotypes between healthy human individuals. Sequenced by immunoSEQ multiplex PCR; TCRdb stores in-frame clones only, minus some. The sample records roughly 2.2 million clones, approximately 93% being singletons. The sample comprised naive CD4+ T cells from PBMCs. Subset reported: CD45RA+ positively selected. The receptors originated from a man aged 18 to 29 in good health. Some clones in this sample may be carry-over from other donors' samples.

This rearrangement joins TRBV5-4 to TRBJ2-5; no firm D call. The J call may be in error: the DNA end matches TRBJ2-7 better. The germline V gene encodes CDR1 SGHNT and CDR2 YYREEE (reference sequence). This CDR3 contains 14 residues. The CDR3 coding sequence is TGTGCCAGCAGCTCGAACCTAGAGACCTACGAGCAGTACTTC. This codes for CASSSNLETYEQYF.

The genes are TRBV19 and TRBJ2-7; 10 nucleotides agree with TRBD1. CDR1 is LNHDA, CDR2 SQIVND, per germline (reference sequence). Losses at the gene ends were 7 bases for V and 5 bases for J; bases not matched to a gene: 11. The CDR3 extends over 15 amino acids. CDR3 region: CASTLTGTGDHEQYF. In DNA, the CDR3 is TGTGCCAGTACCCTTACCGGGACAGGGGACCACGAGCAGTACTTC.

The rearrangement uses TRBV28 and TRBJ1-2; the D gene is possibly TRBD1 (5 bases). The V gene lost 7 bases and the J gene lost 2 bases, with 11 bases spanning the gap. CDR3 size: 13 residues. Germline CDR1 and CDR2: MDHEN and SYDVKM. DNA for the CDR3: TGTGCCAGCATGGATGGGGCAAACTATGGCTACACCTTC. Translated: CASMDGANYGYTF.

This chain links TRBV6-6 with TRBJ2-1; D remains unclear. This CDR3 comprises 15 residues. V dropped 7 bases and J dropped 0 bases, with 13 bases sitting between them. Germline CDR1 reads MNHNY; CDR2 reads SVGAGI (reference sequence). CDR3 in amino acids: CASMNGFRSYNEQFF. DNA of the CDR3: TGTGCCAGCATGAACGGGTTTCGCTCCTACAATGAGCAGTTCTTC.

This clone was seen only once. V gene TRBV7-2 combines with J gene TRBJ2-3, with a weak D call TRBD2 (5 bases). Per germline, CDR1 SGHTA and CDR2 FQGNSA. V dropped 5 bases and J dropped 5 bases, with 14 bases sitting between them. The CDR3 runs 14 residues. The CDR3 is CASSPRVAGDTQYF. CDR3 nucleotides: TGTGCCAGCAGCCCCCGGGTGGCGGGAGATACGCAGTATTTT.

The chain employs TRBV19 and TRBJ1-5; 8 nucleotides line up with TRBD1. The CDR3 loop spans 14 amino acids. Germline values: CDR1 LNHDA, CDR2 SQIVND (reference sequence). The junction had 2 bases not matched to a gene; V was cut back by 4 bases and J by 3 bases. The CDR3 loop reads CASSTTGDNQPQHF. CDR3 nucleotide sequence: TGTGCCAGTAGTACGACAGGGGACAATCAGCCCCAGCATTTT.

The chain is built from TRBV30 and TRBJ1-3; a weak D match, TRBD1 (5 bases). The CDR3 runs to 19 residues. Germline CDR1 GTSNPN, CDR2 SVGIG (reference sequence). Trimming cost V 4 bases and J 0 bases, with 25 bases left between them. CDR3 DNA: TGTGCCTGGACACAGGCATTGTGGGGCCCGGGCCCCTCTGGAAACACCATATATTTT. It specifies CAWTQALWGPGPSGNTIYF.

This clone was observed once. The rearrangement joins TRBV2 to TRBJ1-3, with a possible D match to TRBD1 (5 bases). This CDR3 contains 17 residues. V was pared by 6 bases and J by 0 bases, with 18 bases between. Germline CDR1 SNHLY, CDR2 FYNNEI. The CDR3 sequence is CASSKLFDRSSGNTIYF. The CDR3, as DNA: TGTGCCAGCAGCAAATTATTTGACAGAAGCTCTGGAAACACCATATATTTT.

This chain uses TRBV30 with TRBJ2-1; 9 nucleotides align to TRBD2. The ends lost 2 bases at V and 6 bases at J; junction bases unmatched: 5. Germline loops: CDR1 GTSNPN, CDR2 SVGIG (reference sequence). This CDR3 spans 14 amino acids. The DNA of the CDR3 is TGTGCCTGGAGTCCTACGACTAGCGGCAATGAGCAGTTCTTC. Translating it yields CAWSPTTSGNEQFF.

CDR3 residues: CASSEGGSGSMYEQYF. The CDR3 DNA reads TGTGCCAGCAGTGAGGGGGGGAGCGGGAGTATGTACGAGCAGTACTTC. The V gene is TRBV2, the J gene TRBJ2-7, with TRBD2 matching over 8 bases. J gave up 4 bases and V 3 bases, and 11 bases lay outside the gene matches. The CDR3 totals 16 residues. Germline V gene lookup returns CDR1 SNHLY and CDR2 FYNNEI.

The chain couples TRBV2 to TRBJ1-1, with TRBD1 identical over 8 bases. Germline V CDR1 and CDR2: SNHLY, FYNNEI. J lost 5 bases, V lost 6 bases, and 8 bases had no gene match. The CDR3 has 14 amino acids. This CDR3 reads CASSQGASRTEAFF. The CDR3 DNA is TGTGCCAGCAGCCAGGGGGCAAGTAGGACTGAAGCTTTCTTT.

The chain has TRBV30 and TRBJ2-1, with D hard to call. Germline loops: CDR1 GTSNPN, CDR2 SVGIG (reference sequence). The CDR3 length is 12 residues. V was shortened by 5 bases and J by 7 bases, with 12 bases between the two germline ends. The CDR3 spells CAWDLGHNEQFF. The CDR3 nucleotides are TGTGCCTGGGACCTAGGCCATAATGAGCAGTTCTTC.

CDR3 in amino acids: CASSYRLAGGDEQFF. The CDR3 bases are TGTGCCAGCAGTTATAGGCTAGCGGGAGGCGATGAGCAGTTCTTC. The chain carries TRBV6-5 and TRBJ2-1, with TRBD2 identical over 11 bases. This CDR3 region has 15 residues. Germline CDR1 is MNHEY and CDR2 is SVGAGI. The V segment lost 3 bases and the J segment 8 bases; nucleotides outside the gene matches: 6.

J is TRBJ2-5 and V is TRBV2; 11 bases are shared with TRBD1. With 6 bases clipped from V and 3 bases from J, the junction kept 12 bases outside the gene matches. CDR3 length: 17 amino acids. From germline, CDR1 is SNHLY and CDR2 FYNNEI. In DNA form, the CDR3 reads TGTGCCAGCAGGGCAGGACAGGGGGCGTCGTTGGAAGAGACCCAGTACTTC. Protein product: CASRAGQGASLEETQYF.

This clone was found once. The gene calls are TRBV4-3 and TRBJ2-2, with D maybe TRBD2 (5 bases). The germline V gene has CDR1 LGHNA and CDR2 YSLEER. Trimming cost V 1 base and J 2 bases, with 11 bases left between them. There are 16 residues in the CDR3. CDR3 region: CASSQASPGNTGELFF. CDR3 coding DNA: TGCGCCAGCAGCCAAGCCTCCCCGGGAAACACCGGGGAGCTGTTTTTT.

The chain uses TRBV7-2 and TRBJ2-3; the match to TRBD2 covers 10 bases. The CDR3 is 17 amino acids. V was pared by 0 bases and J by 0 bases, with 3 bases of the junction left unmatched. The germline V gene has CDR1 SGHTA and CDR2 FQGNSA. In nucleotides, the CDR3 is TGTGCCAGCAGCTTAGCGCGACTAGCGGGTAGCACAGATACGCAGTATTTT. Encoded protein: CASSLARLAGSTDTQYF.

The V call is TRBV5-1, the J call TRBJ2-5; 10 positions match TRBD2. This CDR3 is 15 amino acids long. Per the germline V gene, CDR1 is SGHRS and CDR2 is YFSETQ. The trim removed 4 bases at V and 2 bases at J, leaving 5 bases unmatched. DNA for the CDR3: TGCGCCAGCAGCACCGGACTAGCGGAACAAGAGACCCAGTACTTC. Its translation: CASSTGLAEQETQYF.

The chain uses TRBV5-5 and TRBJ2-7; D is perhaps TRBD1 or TRBD2 (5 bases each). CDR1 and CDR2 (germline): SGHKS, YYEKEE (reference sequence). The ends were cut back, 5 bases at V and 0 bases at J, with 21 bases in the middle. This CDR3 contains 17 residues. This chain's CDR3 is CASRLLGAGFSSYEQYF. The DNA of the CDR3 is TGTGCCAGCAGGTTACTTGGGGCGGGCTTCAGCTCCTACGAGCAGTACTTC.

This chain connects TRBV28 to TRBJ2-1; 10 bases are shared with TRBD1. The germline V gene encodes CDR1 MDHEN and CDR2 SYDVKM. This CDR3 spans 15 amino acids. After removal of 6 bases from V and 9 bases from J, the junction contained 11 bases not matched to a gene. As DNA, the CDR3 is TGTGCCAGCAGCCCCCCGGGACAGGGGCGTGGTGAGCAGTTCTTC. Protein: CASSPPGQGRGEQFF.

This sequence joins TRBV7-8 and TRBJ1-2; D gene uncertain. With 2 bases removed from V and 3 bases from J, the gap between germline ends came to 13 bases. Germline CDR1 SGHVS, CDR2 FQNEAQ. This CDR3 has 15 residues. CDR3 residues: CASSLSRQRDYGYTF. The CDR3 DNA sequence: TGTGCCAGCAGCTTATCGCGGCAGAGAGACTATGGCTACACCTTC.

The V gene is TRBV7-3, the J gene TRBJ2-5; 7 bases match TRBD1. The J call is doubtful: the DNA matches TRBJ2-7 better. Germline V gene lookup returns CDR1 SGHTA and CDR2 FQGTGA. The CDR3 totals 15 residues. The CDR3 DNA sequence: TGTGCCAGCAGCTTAAGTTCAGGGGGTCCCTACGAGCAGTACTTC. It specifies CASSLSSGGPYEQYF.

The chain combines TRBV27 with TRBJ2-1; D remains unclear. The CDR3 length is 14 residues. V was clipped by 5 bases and J by 7 bases, with 15 bases between them. Germline CDR1 and CDR2: MNHEY and SMNVEV (reference sequence). The CDR3 spells CASSPLSVRNEQFF. The CDR3 DNA reads TGTGCCAGCAGTCCCCTCAGCGTGAGAAATGAGCAGTTCTTC.

The chain recombines TRBV6-1 with TRBJ1-4; D is unclear. V shed 3 bases and J shed 16 bases, with 12 bases lying between them. The germline gives CDR1 MNHNS, CDR2 SASEGT. This CDR3 region has 11 residues. For the CDR3, the DNA is TGTGCCAGCAGTGAGAACGGGCCATCGTTTTTT. Translated, it gives CASSENGPSFF.

This clone was counted once. The rearrangement links TRBV27 to TRBJ2-7; 8 bases align to TRBD1. The germline V gene encodes CDR1 MNHEY and CDR2 SMNVEV (reference sequence). The ends lost 6 bases at V and 7 bases at J; junction bases unmatched: 5. The CDR3 has 12 amino acids. CDR3 residues: CASSRTGREQYF. The CDR3 coding sequence is TGTGCCAGCAGCCGGACAGGGCGGGAGCAGTACTTC.

The chain combines TRBV28 with TRBJ1-2; D ambiguous. This CDR3 comprises 13 residues. V was cut by 5 bases and J by 5 bases, with 12 bases left in between. The germline gives CDR1 MDHEN, CDR2 SYDVKM. In nucleotides, the CDR3 is TGTGCCAGCAGTCCAATAGCGGCGTATGGCTACACCTTC. As protein: CASSPIAAYGYTF.

V is TRBV14 and J is TRBJ1-1, with D maybe TRBD1 (6 bases). CDR3 length equals 15 residues. Deletions cut 3 bases from V and 0 bases from J, with 11 bases between. The germline gives CDR1 SGHDN, CDR2 FVKESK. The CDR3 bases are TGTGCCAGCAGCCAGGAGGGACACTTGAACACTGAAGCTTTCTTT. Protein product: CASSQEGHLNTEAFF.

The V and J genes are TRBV7-3 and TRBJ2-7; 7 positions agree with TRBD1. The trim removed 5 bases at V and 0 bases at J, leaving 7 bases unmatched. Germline V gives CDR1 SGHTA, CDR2 FQGTGA. This CDR3 is built from 15 residues. CDR3 nucleotide sequence: TGTGCCAGCAGCCCCCGGGACAGCGGCTCCTACGAGCAGTACTTC. Its protein is CASSPRDSGSYEQYF.

The gene calls are TRBV7-2 and TRBJ2-2; D not certain. The length of the CDR3 is 13 residues. CDR1 SGHTA and CDR2 FQGNSA come from the germline V gene. V was cut by 3 bases and J by 6 bases, with 8 bases left in between. CDR3 sequence (DNA): TGTGCCAGCAGCTTTGGCGTCTCCGGGGAGCTGTTTTTT. This sequence encodes CASSFGVSGELFF.

This clone was counted only a few times. The chain employs TRBV30 and TRBJ1-5, with D hard to call. This CDR3 has 14 residues. Trimming shortened V by 0 bases and J by 0 bases, and 6 bases separated the two germline ends. Germline V CDR1 and CDR2: GTSNPN, SVGIG (reference sequence). This CDR3 is CAWSVQASNQPQHF. The DNA for the CDR3 is TGTGCCTGGAGTGTGCAGGCTAGCAATCAGCCCCAGCATTTT.